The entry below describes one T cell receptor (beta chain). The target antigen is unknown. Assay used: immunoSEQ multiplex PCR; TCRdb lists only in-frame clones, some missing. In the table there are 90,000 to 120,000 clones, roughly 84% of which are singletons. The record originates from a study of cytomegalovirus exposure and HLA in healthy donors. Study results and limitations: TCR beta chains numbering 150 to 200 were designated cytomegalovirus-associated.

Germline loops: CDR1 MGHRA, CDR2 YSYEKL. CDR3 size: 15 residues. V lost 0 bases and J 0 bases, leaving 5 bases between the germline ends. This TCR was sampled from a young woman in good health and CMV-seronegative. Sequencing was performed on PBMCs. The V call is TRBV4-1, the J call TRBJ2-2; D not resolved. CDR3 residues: CASSQDLANTGELFF. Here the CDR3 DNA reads TGCGCCAGCAGCCAAGACTTAGCGAACACCGGGGAGCTGTTTTTT.